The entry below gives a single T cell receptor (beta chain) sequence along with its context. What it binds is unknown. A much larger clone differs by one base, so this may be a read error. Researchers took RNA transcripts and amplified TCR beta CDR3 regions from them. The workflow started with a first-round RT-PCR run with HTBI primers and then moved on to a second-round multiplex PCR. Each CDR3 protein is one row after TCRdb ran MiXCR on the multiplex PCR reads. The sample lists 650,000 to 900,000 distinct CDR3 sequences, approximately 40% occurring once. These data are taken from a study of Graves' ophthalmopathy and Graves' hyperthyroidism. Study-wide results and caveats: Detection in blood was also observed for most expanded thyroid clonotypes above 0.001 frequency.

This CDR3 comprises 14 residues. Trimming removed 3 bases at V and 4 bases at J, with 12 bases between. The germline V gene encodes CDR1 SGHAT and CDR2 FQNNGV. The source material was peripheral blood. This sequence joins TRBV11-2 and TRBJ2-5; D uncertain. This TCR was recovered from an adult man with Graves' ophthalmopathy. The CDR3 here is CASSFEFLVETQYF. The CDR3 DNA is TGTGCCAGCAGCTTCGAGTTCCTCGTAGAGACCCAGTACTTC. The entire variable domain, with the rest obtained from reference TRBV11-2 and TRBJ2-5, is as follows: EAGVAQSPRYKIIEKRQSVAFWCNPISGHATLYWYQQILGQGPKLLIQFQNNGVVDDSQLPKDRFSAERLKGVDSTLKIQPAKLEDSAVYLCASSFEFLVETQYFGPGTRLLVL.